This entry lists 14 T cell receptor beta chains sequenced from one sample in a study of graft-versus-host responses after intestinal transplantation. The assay was immunoSEQ multiplex PCR, and TCRdb's table has in-frame clones only and misses some. Seen here are around 90,000 clones, more than 90% observed once, and the top ten hold around 0.33%. For these receptors, no antigen is known. The material sequenced was unstimulated CD4+ T cells sorted from spleen or lymph node cells, taken before intestinal transplant. The receptor set was obtained from a human donor who received an intestinal transplant.

For the CDR3, the DNA is TGTGCCAGCAGCTTAGCGGGAGGCACAGATACGCAGTATTTT. Translated: CASSLAGGTDTQYF. The V call is TRBV13, the J call TRBJ2-3; maybe TRBD2 (6 bases). The germline CDR1 and CDR2 sequences are PRHDT and FYEKMQ (reference sequence). The V gene lost 1 base and the J gene lost 1 base, with 6 bases spanning the gap. The length of the CDR3 is 14 residues.

The chain combines TRBV9 with TRBJ1-3, with TRBD1 matching 7 bases. Per the germline V gene, CDR1 is SGDLS and CDR2 is YYNGEE. This CDR3 contains 16 residues. The V gene end was trimmed by 0 bases and the J gene end by 4 bases; junction bases not matched to a gene: 7. In nucleotides, the CDR3 is TGTGCCAGCAGCGTAGGGAGGGGGCTTGGAGGAAACACCATATATTTT. Encoded protein: CASSVGRGLGGNTIYF.

The V call is TRBV28, the J call TRBJ1-2, with 7 bases fitting TRBD1. CDR3 size: 17 residues. V was pared by 6 bases and J by 5 bases, with 18 bases of the junction left unmatched. Germline values: CDR1 MDHEN, CDR2 SYDVKM. CDR3 amino acids: CASRIAGAGQRNYGYTF. CDR3 bases: TGTGCCAGCAGAATAGCAGGCGCGGGACAGAGGAATTATGGCTACACCTTC.

The CDR3 DNA follows: TGCGCCAGCAGCCAAGATCTATACTTGTACACCGGGGAGCTGTTTTTT. This encodes CASSQDLYLYTGELFF. This chain links TRBV4-1 with TRBJ2-2; D not resolved. V gave up 0 bases and J gave up 3 bases, with 11 bases separating them. The CDR3 has 16 residues. Looked up from germline, CDR1 is MGHRA and CDR2 is YSYEKL.

V gene TRBV21-1 combines with J gene TRBJ2-7; the table's D call, TRBD2, was not checked against the DNA. TRBV21-1 is a recognized pseudogene. CDR3 size: 22 residues. The CDR3 here is CASSKVDRTDILAGGVSYEQYF. Here the CDR3 DNA reads TGTGCCAGCAGCAAAGTCGACCGGACAGATATACTAGCGGGAGGGGTTTCCTACGAGCAGTACTTC.

The V gene is TRBV19, the J gene TRBJ1-5, with 9 bases lining up with TRBD1. Germline CDR1 reads LNHDA; CDR2 reads SQIVND (reference sequence). Germline trimming cut 4 bases from V and 1 base from J; bases unmatched to any gene: 8. This CDR3 is 17 amino acids long. The CDR3 sequence: CASSTLDRGGSNQPQHF. CDR3 bases: TGTGCCAGTAGTACGTTGGACAGGGGCGGGAGCAATCAGCCCCAGCATTTT. The whole variable domain, remainder taken from reference TRBV19 and TRBJ1-5, is DGGITQSPKYLFRKEGQNVTLSCEQNLNHDAMYWYRQDPGQGLRLIYYSQIVNDFQKGDIAEGYSVSREKKESFPLTVTSAQKNPTAFYLCASSTLDRGGSNQPQHFGDGTRLSIL.

The rearrangement uses TRBV5-4 and TRBJ2-1; D may correspond to TRBD1 or TRBD2 (5 bases each). The CDR3 consists of 15 residues. CDR1 and CDR2 (germline): SGHNT, YYREEE (reference sequence). V lost 5 bases and J 7 bases, leaving 19 bases between the germline ends. Written as DNA, the CDR3 is TGTGCCAGCAGTTCCCCCGGGACGAACCCTAATGAGCAGTTCTTC. Encoded protein: CASSSPGTNPNEQFF.

The gene calls are TRBV7-6 and TRBJ1-4; 9 bases are a match to TRBD1. The CDR3 has 15 residues. The V segment lost 5 bases and the J segment 6 bases; nucleotides outside the gene matches: 7. Germline CDR1 SGHVS, CDR2 FNYEAQ. The CDR3 region is CASSLRDREHEKLFF. CDR3 nucleotides: TGTGCCAGCAGCCTCCGGGACAGGGAACATGAAAAACTGTTTTTT.

The rearrangement joins TRBV28 to TRBJ2-7; 9 bases agree with TRBD1. Looked up from germline, CDR1 is MDHEN and CDR2 is SYDVKM. Trimming took 5 bases from V and 2 from J; bases not matched to a gene: 10. The CDR3 totals 16 residues. The CDR3 here is CASSPLPGQGPYEQYF. CDR3 coding DNA: TGTGCCAGCAGTCCCCTTCCGGGACAGGGCCCCTACGAGCAGTACTTC.

The gene calls are TRBV19 and TRBJ1-1; D possibly corresponds to TRBD1 (5 bases). Germline V gene data show CDR1 as LNHDA and CDR2 as SQIVND (reference sequence). The CDR3 has 13 amino acids. Trimming removed 7 bases from V and 0 bases from J, with 9 bases in between. CDR3 sequence reads: CASKGGVNTEAFF. In DNA form, the CDR3 reads TGTGCCAGTAAGGGAGGGGTGAACACTGAAGCTTTCTTT.

V usage is TRBV6-5 and J usage is TRBJ1-2, with a weak D call TRBD1 (5 bases). Trimming removed 0 bases from V and 7 bases from J, with 15 bases in between. CDR3 length: 15 amino acids. The germline V gene encodes CDR1 MNHEY and CDR2 SVGAGI. The CDR3, as DNA: TGTGCCAGCAGTTACTCAGGCAGGGAGGCGTCTGGCTACACCTTC. Protein: CASSYSGREASGYTF.

The chain combines TRBV28 with TRBJ1-5, with 7 bases aligning to TRBD1. Trimming took 4 bases from V and 1 from J; bases not matched to a gene: 4. This CDR3 comprises 15 residues. Germline-derived CDR1 and CDR2 are MDHEN and SYDVKM. The CDR3 sequence: CASSSTGESNQPQHF. DNA of the CDR3: TGTGCCAGCAGTTCCACAGGGGAGAGCAATCAGCCCCAGCATTTT.

The count of this clone is one. The chain has TRBV29-1 and TRBJ2-1, with 10 bases matching TRBD1. The CDR3 length is 14 residues. Germline assignment: CDR1 SQVTM and CDR2 ANQGSEA. V lost 7 bases, J lost 3 bases, and 6 bases stayed unmatched. The CDR3 sequence: CSASDRGLYNEQFF. The CDR3 DNA reads TGCAGCGCTTCAGACAGGGGGCTCTACAATGAGCAGTTCTTC.

This clone showed up just a few times. Other nucleotide sequences from this sample produce the same CDR3. The chain joins TRBV5-1 to TRBJ2-1; D is undetermined. The CDR3 totals 13 residues. Germline V gene lookup returns CDR1 SGHRS and CDR2 YFSETQ. V was trimmed by 0 bases and J by 3 bases, leaving 4 bases between them. DNA for the CDR3: TGCGCCAGCAGCTTGGGACTCTACAATGAGCAGTTCTTC. Amino acids: CASSLGLYNEQFF.